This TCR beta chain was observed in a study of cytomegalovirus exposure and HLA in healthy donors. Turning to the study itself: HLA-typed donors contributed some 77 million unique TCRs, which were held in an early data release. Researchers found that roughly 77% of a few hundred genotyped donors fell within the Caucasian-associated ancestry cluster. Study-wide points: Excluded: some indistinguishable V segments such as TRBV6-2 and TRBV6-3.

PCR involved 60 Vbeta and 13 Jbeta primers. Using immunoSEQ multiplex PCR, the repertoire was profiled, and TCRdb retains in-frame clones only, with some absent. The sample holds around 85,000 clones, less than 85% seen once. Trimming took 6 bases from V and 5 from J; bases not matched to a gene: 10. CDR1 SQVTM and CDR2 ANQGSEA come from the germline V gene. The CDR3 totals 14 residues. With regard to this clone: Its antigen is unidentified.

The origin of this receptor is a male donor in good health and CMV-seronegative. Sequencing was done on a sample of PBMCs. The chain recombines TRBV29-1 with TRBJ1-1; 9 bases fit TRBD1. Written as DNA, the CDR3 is TGCAGCGTCTCCCCCCAGACAGGGGGAACTGAAGCTTTCTTT. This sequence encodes CSVSPQTGGTEAFF. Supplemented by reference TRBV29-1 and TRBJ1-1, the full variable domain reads SAVISQKPSRDICQRGTSLTIQCQVDSQVTMMFWYRQQPGQSLTLIATANQGSEATYESGFVIDKFPISRPNLTFSTLTVSNMSPEDSSIYLCSVSPQTGGTEAFFGQGTRLTVV.